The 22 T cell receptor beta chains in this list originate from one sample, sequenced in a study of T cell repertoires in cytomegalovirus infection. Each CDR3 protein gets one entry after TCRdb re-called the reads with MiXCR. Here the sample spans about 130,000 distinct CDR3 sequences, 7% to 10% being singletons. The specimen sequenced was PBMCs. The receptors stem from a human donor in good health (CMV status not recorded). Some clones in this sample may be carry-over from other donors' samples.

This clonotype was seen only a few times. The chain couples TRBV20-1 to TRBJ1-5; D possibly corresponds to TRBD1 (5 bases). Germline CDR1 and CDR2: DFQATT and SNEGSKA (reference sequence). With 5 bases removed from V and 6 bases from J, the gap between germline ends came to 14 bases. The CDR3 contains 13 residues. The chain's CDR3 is CSALAGGVQPQHF. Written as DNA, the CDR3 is TGCAGTGCTCTTGCGGGAGGGGTTCAGCCCCAGCATTTT.

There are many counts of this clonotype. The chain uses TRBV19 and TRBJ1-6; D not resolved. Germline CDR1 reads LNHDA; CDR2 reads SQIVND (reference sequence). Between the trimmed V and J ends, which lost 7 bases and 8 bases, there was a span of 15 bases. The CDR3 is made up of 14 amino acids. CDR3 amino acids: CASTLRQEDSPLHF. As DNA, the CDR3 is TGTGCCAGTACCTTGAGGCAGGAAGATTCACCCCTCCACTTT.

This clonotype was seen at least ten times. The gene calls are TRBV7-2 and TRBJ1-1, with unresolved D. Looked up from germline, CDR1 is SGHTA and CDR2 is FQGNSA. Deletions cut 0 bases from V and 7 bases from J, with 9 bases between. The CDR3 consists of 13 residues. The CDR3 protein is CASSLAPDSEAFF. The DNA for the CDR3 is TGTGCCAGCAGCTTAGCGCCAGATAGTGAAGCTTTCTTT.

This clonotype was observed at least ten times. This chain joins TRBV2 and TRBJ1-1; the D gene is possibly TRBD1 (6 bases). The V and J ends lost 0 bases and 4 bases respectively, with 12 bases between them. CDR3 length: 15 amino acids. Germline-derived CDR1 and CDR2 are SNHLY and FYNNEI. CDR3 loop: CASSEAQGRSTEAFF. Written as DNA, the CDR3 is TGTGCCAGCAGTGAAGCGCAGGGGCGCAGCACTGAAGCTTTCTTT.

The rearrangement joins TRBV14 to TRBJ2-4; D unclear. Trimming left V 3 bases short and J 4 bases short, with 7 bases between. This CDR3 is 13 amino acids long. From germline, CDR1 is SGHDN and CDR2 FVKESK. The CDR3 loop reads CASSQTGKNIQYF. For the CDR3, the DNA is TGTGCCAGCAGCCAGACGGGTAAAAACATTCAGTACTTC.

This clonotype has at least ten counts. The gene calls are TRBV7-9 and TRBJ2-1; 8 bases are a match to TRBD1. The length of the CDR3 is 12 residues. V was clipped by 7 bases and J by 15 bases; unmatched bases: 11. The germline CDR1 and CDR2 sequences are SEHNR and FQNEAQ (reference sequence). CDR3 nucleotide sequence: TGTGCCAGCACCTATGGGCGACAGGGGTCGTTCTTC. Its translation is CASTYGRQGSFF.

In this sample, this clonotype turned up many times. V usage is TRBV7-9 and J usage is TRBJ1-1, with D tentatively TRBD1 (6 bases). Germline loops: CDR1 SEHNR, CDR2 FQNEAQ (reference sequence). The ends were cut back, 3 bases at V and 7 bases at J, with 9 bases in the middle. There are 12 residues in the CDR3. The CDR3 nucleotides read TGTGCCAGCAGCTTTACAGGGTTTGAAGCTTTCTTT. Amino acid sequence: CASSFTGFEAFF.

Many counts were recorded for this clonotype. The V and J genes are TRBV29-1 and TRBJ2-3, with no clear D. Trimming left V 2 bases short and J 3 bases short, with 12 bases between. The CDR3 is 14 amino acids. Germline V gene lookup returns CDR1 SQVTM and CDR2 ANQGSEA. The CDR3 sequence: CSVESRKPTDTQYF. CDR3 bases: TGCAGCGTTGAATCCCGGAAACCAACAGATACGCAGTATTTT.

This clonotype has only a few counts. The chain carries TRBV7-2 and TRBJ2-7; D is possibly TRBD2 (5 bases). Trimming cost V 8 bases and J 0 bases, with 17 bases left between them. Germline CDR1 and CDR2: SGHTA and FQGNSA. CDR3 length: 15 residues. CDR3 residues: CASGLVNSVSYEQYF. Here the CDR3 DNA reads TGTGCCAGCGGCCTTGTCAATAGCGTCTCCTACGAGCAGTACTTC.

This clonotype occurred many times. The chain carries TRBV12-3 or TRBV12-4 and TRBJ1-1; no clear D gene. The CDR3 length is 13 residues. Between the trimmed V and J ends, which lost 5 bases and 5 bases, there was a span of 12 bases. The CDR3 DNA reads TGTGCCAGCAGTGGGATACGTGGGACTGAAGCTTTCTTT. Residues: CASSGIRGTEAFF.

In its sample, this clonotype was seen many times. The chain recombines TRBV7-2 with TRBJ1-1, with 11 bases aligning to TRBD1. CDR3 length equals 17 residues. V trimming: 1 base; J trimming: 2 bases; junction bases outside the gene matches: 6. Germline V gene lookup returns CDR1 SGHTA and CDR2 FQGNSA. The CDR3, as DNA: TGTGCCAGCAGCTTAGGGGGGACAGGGGGTTATAACACTGAAGCTTTCTTT. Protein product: CASSLGGTGGYNTEAFF.

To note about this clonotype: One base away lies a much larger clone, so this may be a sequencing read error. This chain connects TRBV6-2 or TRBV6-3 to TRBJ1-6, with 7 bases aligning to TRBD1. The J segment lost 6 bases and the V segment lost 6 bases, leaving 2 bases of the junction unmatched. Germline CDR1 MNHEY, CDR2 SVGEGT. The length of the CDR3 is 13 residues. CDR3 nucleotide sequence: TGTGCCAGCAGACAGGGGATTAATTCACCCCTCCACTTT. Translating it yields CASRQGINSPLHF.

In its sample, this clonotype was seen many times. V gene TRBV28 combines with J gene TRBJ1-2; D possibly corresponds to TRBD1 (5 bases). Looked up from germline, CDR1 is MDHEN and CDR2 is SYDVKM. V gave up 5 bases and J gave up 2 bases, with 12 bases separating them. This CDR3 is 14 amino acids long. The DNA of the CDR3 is TGTGCCAGCAGTCCAGCGGGACTGAACTATGGCTACACCTTC. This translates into CASSPAGLNYGYTF.

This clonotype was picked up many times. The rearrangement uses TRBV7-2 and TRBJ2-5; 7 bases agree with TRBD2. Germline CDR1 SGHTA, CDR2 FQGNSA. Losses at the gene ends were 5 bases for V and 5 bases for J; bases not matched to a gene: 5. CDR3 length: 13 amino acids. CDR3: CASSARGDETQYF. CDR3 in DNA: TGTGCCAGCAGCGCACGGGGGGATGAGACCCAGTACTTC.

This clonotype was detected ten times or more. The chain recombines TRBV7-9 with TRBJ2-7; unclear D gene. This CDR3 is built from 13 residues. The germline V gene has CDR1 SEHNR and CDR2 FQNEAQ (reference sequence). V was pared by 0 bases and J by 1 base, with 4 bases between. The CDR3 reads CASSLAGSYEQYF. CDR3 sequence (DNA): TGTGCCAGCAGCTTAGCGGGGTCCTACGAGCAGTACTTC. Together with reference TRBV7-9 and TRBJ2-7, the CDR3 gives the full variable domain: DTGVSQNPRHKITKRGQNVTFRCDPISEHNRLYWYRQTLGQGPEFLTYFQNEAQLEKSRLLSDRFSAERPKGSFSTLEIQRTEQGDSAMYLCASSLAGSYEQYFGPGTRLTVT.

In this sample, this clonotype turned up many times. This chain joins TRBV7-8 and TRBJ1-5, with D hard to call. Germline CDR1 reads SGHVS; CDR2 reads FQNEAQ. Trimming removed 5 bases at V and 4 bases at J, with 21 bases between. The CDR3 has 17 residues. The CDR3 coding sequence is TGTGCCAGCAGCCCCGAAGGGAAGGGAAGGCAGAATCAGCCCCAGCATTTT. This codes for CASSPEGKGRQNQPQHF.

CDR3 coding DNA: TGCAGTGCTAGAGATTGGGGGGGTTCAGGAGATACGCAGTATTTT. Its translation: CSARDWGGSGDTQYF. The chain employs TRBV20-1 and TRBJ2-3; 7 bases are a match to TRBD2. Germline V gene lookup returns CDR1 DFQATT and CDR2 SNEGSKA (reference sequence). V was pared by 0 bases and J by 5 bases, with 8 bases of the junction left unmatched. This CDR3 is 15 amino acids long.

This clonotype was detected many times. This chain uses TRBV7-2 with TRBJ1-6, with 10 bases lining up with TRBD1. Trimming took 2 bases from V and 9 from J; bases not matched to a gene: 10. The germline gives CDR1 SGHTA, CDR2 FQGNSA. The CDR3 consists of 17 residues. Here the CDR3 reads CASSLRQGALLSSPLHF. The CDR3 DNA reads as TGTGCCAGCAGCTTAAGACAGGGGGCTCTCCTTAGTTCACCCCTCCACTTT.

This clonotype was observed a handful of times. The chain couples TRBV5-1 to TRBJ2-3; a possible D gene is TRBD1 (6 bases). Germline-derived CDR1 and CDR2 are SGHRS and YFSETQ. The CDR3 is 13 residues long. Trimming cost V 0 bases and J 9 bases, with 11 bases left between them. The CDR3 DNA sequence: TGCGCCAGCAGCTTGGATGGGGGCGGCACGCAGTATTTT. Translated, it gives CASSLDGGGTQYF.

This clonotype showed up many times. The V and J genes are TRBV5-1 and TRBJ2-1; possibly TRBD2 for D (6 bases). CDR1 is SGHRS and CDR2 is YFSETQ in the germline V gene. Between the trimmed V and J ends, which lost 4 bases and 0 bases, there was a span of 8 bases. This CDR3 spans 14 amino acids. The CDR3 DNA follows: TGCGCCAGCAGCGGAGGGGACTCCTACAATGAGCAGTTCTTC. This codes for CASSGGDSYNEQFF.

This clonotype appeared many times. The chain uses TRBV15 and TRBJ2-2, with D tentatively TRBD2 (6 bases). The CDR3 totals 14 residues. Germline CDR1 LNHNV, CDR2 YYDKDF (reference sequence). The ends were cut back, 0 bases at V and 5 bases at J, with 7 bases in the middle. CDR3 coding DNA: TGTGCCACCAGCAGAGAAGGGAGGACCGGGGAGCTGTTTTTT. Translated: CATSREGRTGELFF.

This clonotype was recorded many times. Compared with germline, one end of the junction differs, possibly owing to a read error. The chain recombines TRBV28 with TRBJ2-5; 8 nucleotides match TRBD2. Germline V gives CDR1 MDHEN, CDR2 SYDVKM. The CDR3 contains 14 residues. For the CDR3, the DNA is TGTGCCAGCAGTACCGTTGCGGGGGGACGCGGTGGGGTTTTC. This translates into CASSTVAGGRGGVF.